This record covers a single T cell receptor (beta chain). Its antigen is unidentified. These data originate in a study of shared clonotypes between healthy human individuals. The study, taken as a whole, reports: Some naive CD4 clonotypes, approximately 4.5%, turned up in common across four donors.

Generated by immunoSEQ multiplex PCR, the TCRdb table keeps only in-frame clones and is missing some. This table holds around 2.3 million clones, approximately 94% found once. Looked up from germline, CDR1 is MGHDK and CDR2 is SYGVNS. Trimming left V 0 bases short and J 9 bases short, with 11 bases between. The CDR3 contains 13 residues. Sequenced: naive CD4+ T cells sorted from blood. The subset here: CD45RA+ positively selected. This chain connects TRBV25-1 to TRBJ1-1; D gene ambiguous. The TCR originated in a man in his late teens or twenties in good health. This chain's CDR3 is CASSEYGPSKAFF. The CDR3 DNA is TGTGCCAGCAGTGAATATGGTCCGTCGAAAGCTTTCTTT.